The 23 T cell receptor beta chains presented below share a single source sample, sequenced in a study of blood T cells in healthy people across ages. Next came a second PCR, run for about 7 to 12 cycles, which used a sample-barcoded 5' primer along with a J-beta primer mix. TCRdb re-derived calls from the 5' RACE reads in MiXCR, one entry per CDR3 protein. The repertoire holds about 970,000 distinct CDR3 sequences, with roughly 51% as singletons. Sequenced input: blood. These receptors were taken from a woman aged 60 to 75 in good health.

Points on this clonotype: Relative to the germline gene, one junction end is altered; a read error may explain this. The V and J genes are TRBV29-1 and TRBJ2-7, with a weak D call TRBD2 (6 bases). Germline V gene lookup returns CDR1 SQVTM and CDR2 ANQGSEA. The CDR3 sequence is 13 residues long. In DNA form, the CDR3 reads TGCAGCGTTGAGGCTAGCGACGTTTACGGGCAGTACTTC. Protein product: CSVEASDVYGQYF.

This clonotype came up once. CDR3 bases: TGTGCCAGCAGCGCTCACGACAGGGAAAGGCAGTTCTTC. Translated: CASSAHDRERQFF. The chain carries TRBV2 and TRBJ2-1, with 7 bases lining up with TRBD1. Looked up from germline, CDR1 is SNHLY and CDR2 is FYNNEI. The CDR3 totals 13 residues. V shed 6 bases and J 12 bases; nucleotides not matched to a gene: 11.

This chain uses TRBV20-1 with TRBJ2-1, with 11 bases matching TRBD2. The CDR3 length is 15 residues. Trimming removed 3 bases from V and 13 bases from J; junction bases left unmatched: 14. The germline V gene encodes CDR1 DFQATT and CDR2 SNEGSKA (reference sequence). CDR3 residues: CSASSGGGLASVQFF. The CDR3 nucleotides read TGCAGTGCTAGTAGCGGGGGGGGACTAGCATCTGTTCAGTTCTTC.

This sequence joins TRBV29-1 and TRBJ1-2, with D maybe TRBD1 (6 bases). The length of the CDR3 is 12 residues. Germline-derived CDR1 and CDR2 are SQVTM and ANQGSEA. The V end was cut by 7 bases, the J end by 8 bases, with 17 bases between. Here the CDR3 reads CSAGAGGEGYTF. For the CDR3, the DNA is TGCAGCGCAGGGGCCGGGGGCGAGGGCTACACCTTC. The full variable domain, completed using reference TRBV29-1 and TRBJ1-2, is SAVISQKPSRDICQRGTSLTIQCQVDSQVTMMFWYRQQPGQSLTLIATANQGSEATYESGFVIDKFPISRPNLTFSTLTVSNMSPEDSSIYLCSAGAGGEGYTFGSGTRLTVV.

This clonotype was observed at least ten times. The J gene is TRBJ2-5, the V gene TRBV4-2, with 9 bases fitting TRBD2. Germline loops: CDR1 LGHNA, CDR2 YNFKEQ. CDR3 length: 14 residues. After removal of 6 bases from V and 0 bases from J, the junction contained 2 bases not matched to a gene. The CDR3 protein is CASSLAGNQETQYF. Written as DNA, the CDR3 is TGTGCCAGCAGTCTAGCGGGGAACCAAGAGACCCAGTACTTC.

This clonotype was counted between two and nine times. The V and J genes are TRBV6-1 and TRBJ1-4, with D unresolved. Trimming cost V 0 bases and J 0 bases, with 8 bases left between them. In germline, CDR1 is MNHNS, CDR2 SASEGT. This CDR3 has 16 amino acids. The CDR3 region has the DNA TGTGCCAGCAGTGAAGCTTCCAGCCCAACTAATGAAAAACTGTTTTTT. It translates to CASSEASSPTNEKLFF.

This clonotype appeared many times. CDR3 DNA sequence: TGCAGTGCCAGACGGGACAGGGGGCTGCGCGGCTACACCTTC. Residues: CSARRDRGLRGYTF. This chain connects TRBV20-1 to TRBJ1-2; the match to TRBD1 covers 12 bases. Germline trimming cut 6 bases from V and 8 bases from J; bases unmatched to any gene: 10. Looked up from germline, CDR1 is DFQATT and CDR2 is SNEGSKA (reference sequence). The CDR3 is 14 amino acids.

The genes are TRBV18 and TRBJ2-6; D ambiguous. Trimming took 6 bases from V and 0 from J, leaving 9 bases between them. Germline lookup yields CDR1 KGHSH and CDR2 LQKENI. CDR3 length: 15 residues. The CDR3 DNA reads as TGTGCCAGCTCGGAACTGAGCTCTGGGGCCAACGTCCTGACTTTC. This gives the protein CASSELSSGANVLTF.

V gene TRBV18 combines with J gene TRBJ1-2, with D unclear. CDR3 length equals 16 residues. Germline V CDR1 and CDR2: KGHSH, LQKENI. V was cut by 3 bases and J by 0 bases, with 14 bases left in between. CDR3 amino acids: CASSPSGDASNYGYTF. The DNA of the CDR3 is TGTGCCAGCTCACCGTCTGGGGATGCATCTAACTATGGCTACACCTTC.

This rearrangement joins TRBV7-2 to TRBJ2-5, with D perhaps given as TRBD1 or TRBD2 (7 bases each). The CDR3 runs to 14 residues. Germline V gene data show CDR1 as SGHTA and CDR2 as FQGNSA. Trimming took off 0 bases at V and 5 bases at J, with 10 bases between the two ends. This CDR3 is CASSLARGGETQYF. CDR3 nucleotide sequence: TGTGCCAGCAGCTTAGCCAGGGGGGGGGAGACCCAGTACTTC.

CDR3 sequence reads: CASSLALEGAGNNEQFF. The CDR3 nucleotides are TGTGCCAGCAGCTTAGCGCTCGAAGGGGCGGGGAACAATGAGCAGTTCTTC. This chain joins TRBV7-8 and TRBJ2-1; tentatively, D is TRBD2 (6 bases). The CDR3 is 17 amino acids. Germline V gene data show CDR1 as SGHVS and CDR2 as FQNEAQ. Trimming removed 0 bases at V and 5 bases at J, with 17 bases between. The variable domain in full, with the rest retrieved from reference TRBV7-8 and TRBJ2-1, is GAGVSQSPRYKVAKRGQDVALRCDPISGHVSLFWYQQALGQGPEFLTYFQNEAQLDKSGLPSDRFFAERPEGSVSTLKIQRTQQEDSAVYLCASSLALEGAGNNEQFFGPGTRLTVL.

The chain carries TRBV5-1 and TRBJ2-7, with a weak D call TRBD2 (6 bases). V dropped 0 bases and J dropped 4 bases, with 11 bases sitting between them. CDR1 and CDR2 (germline): SGHRS, YFSETQ. The CDR3 totals 14 residues. The DNA for the CDR3 is TGCGCCAGCAGCTTGGGTGGAGGGATGTACGAGCAGTACTTC. This codes for CASSLGGGMYEQYF.

This chain uses TRBV5-4 with TRBJ2-3; 7 bases are a match to TRBD1. Germline assignment: CDR1 SGHNT and CDR2 YYREEE (reference sequence). This CDR3 has 18 residues. The trim removed 2 bases at V and 2 bases at J, leaving 14 bases unmatched. CDR3 bases: TGTGCCAGCAGCTTCGCCGGGACAGAGTTTCTCAACACAGATACGCAGTATTTT. It codes for CASSFAGTEFLNTDTQYF. Full variable domain (outside the CDR3, taken from reference TRBV5-4 and TRBJ2-3): ETGVTQSPTHLIKTRGQQVTLRCSSQSGHNTVSWYQQALGQGPQFIFQYYREEENGRGNFPPRFSGLQFPNYSSELNVNALELDDSALYLCASSFAGTEFLNTDTQYFGPGTRLTVL.

Comment on this clonotype: The junction does not match germline at one end; this may be a read error. The V gene is TRBV11-2, the J gene TRBJ2-3, with 7 nucleotides matching TRBD2. There are 16 residues in the CDR3. Germline assignment: CDR1 SGHAT and CDR2 FQNNGV. The CDR3 sequence: CASSPRPGLGTDTQYF. CDR3 sequence (DNA): TGTGCCAGCAGCCCAAGGCCTGGACTAGGCACCGATACGCAGTATTTT.

V gene TRBV5-1 combines with J gene TRBJ2-2; D is unclear. The CDR3 covers 15 residues. CDR1 SGHRS and CDR2 YFSETQ come from the germline V gene. Trimming took 2 bases from V and 0 from J, leaving 8 bases between them. The chain's CDR3 is CASSFGLANTGELFF. CDR3 sequence (DNA): TGCGCCAGCAGCTTTGGGTTAGCGAACACCGGGGAGCTGTTTTTT. Variable domain in full (rest from reference TRBV5-1 and TRBJ2-2): KAGVTQTPRYLIKTRGQQVTLSCSPISGHRSVSWYQQTPGQGLQFLFEYFSETQRNKGNFPGRFSGRQFSNSRSEMNVSTLELGDSALYLCASSFGLANTGELFFGEGSRLTVL.

The rearrangement uses TRBV5-6 and TRBJ2-3, with a possible D match to TRBD1 (6 bases). Between the trimmed V and J ends, which lost 4 bases and 4 bases, there was a span of 16 bases. The CDR3 contains 15 residues. Per germline, CDR1 SGHDT and CDR2 YYEEEE. The CDR3 bases are TGTGCCAGCAGCCGCTTTGGGGGCGCCTCAGATACGCAGTATTTT. Translated, it gives CASSRFGGASDTQYF.

This chain joins TRBV12-3 or TRBV12-4 and TRBJ1-6; the match to TRBD1 covers 9 bases. The CDR3 covers 16 residues. Unmatched junction bases numbered 8, after V lost 4 bases and J lost 7 bases. CDR3 residues: CASSSSGTGRNSPLHF. CDR3 bases: TGTGCCAGCAGTTCCTCCGGGACAGGGAGGAATTCACCCCTCCACTTT.

Note on this clonotype: This could be a read error, since a much larger clone is one nucleotide away. J is TRBJ2-7 and V is TRBV13, with a weak D call TRBD2 (6 bases). The DNA matches TRBJ2-5 better at its end, which makes the J call doubtful. Germline V lookup: CDR1 PRHDT, CDR2 FYEKMQ (reference sequence). The length of the CDR3 is 14 residues. The CDR3 loop is CASSLRGVVETQYF. Written as DNA, the CDR3 is TGTGCCAGCAGCTTGCGGGGAGTCGTAGAGACCCAGTACTTC.

The rearrangement uses TRBV19 and TRBJ2-6; D not resolved. V lost 6 bases and J 1 base, leaving 10 bases between the germline ends. Germline CDR1 is LNHDA and CDR2 is SQIVND (reference sequence). The CDR3 runs to 15 residues. CDR3 sequence: CASRTSRSGANVLTF. The CDR3 DNA reads as TGTGCCAGTAGGACTTCAAGATCTGGGGCCAACGTCCTGACTTTC.

The chain combines TRBV2 with TRBJ1-2; a weak D match, TRBD1 (5 bases). V gave up 6 bases and J gave up 7 bases, with 15 bases separating them. Germline lookup yields CDR1 SNHLY and CDR2 FYNNEI. The CDR3 sequence is 13 residues long. This chain's CDR3 is CASRLQMGGGYTF. The CDR3 region has the DNA TGTGCCAGCAGACTACAAATGGGGGGTGGCTACACCTTC.

The chain is built from TRBV4-1 and TRBJ1-2, with D unclear. This CDR3 has 16 amino acids. Trimming stripped 1 base from V and 4 bases from J, with 16 bases between. Germline V gives CDR1 MGHRA, CDR2 YSYEKL. In nucleotides, the CDR3 is TGCGCCAGCAGCCAAGGGAGTCGGCAGCACCTCTATGGCTACACCTTC. It encodes CASSQGSRQHLYGYTF.

The rearrangement links TRBV7-2 to TRBJ2-1; D uncertain. The length of the CDR3 is 15 residues. The V end lost 1 base, the J end lost 0 bases, and 7 bases lay between the germline ends. CDR1 and CDR2 from the germline V gene are SGHTA and FQGNSA. The CDR3 nucleotides read TGTGCCAGCAGCTTAGTTCCGGTCTCCTACAATGAGCAGTTCTTC. This translates into CASSLVPVSYNEQFF. Based on the CDR3 plus reference TRBV7-2 and TRBJ2-1, the full variable domain is GAGVSQSPSNKVTEKGKDVELRCDPISGHTALYWYRQSLGQGLEFLIYFQGNSAPDKSGLPSDRFSAERTGGSVSTLTIQRTQQEDSAVYLCASSLVPVSYNEQFFGPGTRLTVL.

The chain links TRBV10-3 to TRBJ2-7; 12 bases match TRBD2. Germline V gene lookup returns CDR1 ENHRY and CDR2 SYGVKD. The CDR3 runs 16 residues. The V and J ends lost 6 bases and 7 bases, in that order; junction bases with no gene match: 13. The CDR3 DNA is TGTGCCATCAGCAGCGGACTAGCGGGACCTACTGGGGAGCAGTACTTC. Protein: CAISSGLAGPTGEQYF.